This TCR beta chain came from a study of T cell changes during pregnancy in multiple sclerosis. Data came from immunoSEQ multiplex PCR; TCRdb stores just in-frame clones and leaves some out. The table has about 33,000 clones, around 93% seen once. Germline V lookup: CDR1 SGHTA, CDR2 FQGTGA. This CDR3 is 14 amino acids long. V was clipped by 4 bases and J by 4 bases, with 14 bases between them. The sample was CD4+ T cells from peripheral blood mononuclear cells, taken in the third trimester of pregnancy. V is TRBV7-3 and J is TRBJ2-7; D may be TRBD1 (5 bases). The sequence was obtained from a female donor in good health, enrolled as a control in a pregnancy study. The DNA of the CDR3 is TGTGCCAGCAGCTCCTCAGGGTACAAGTACGAGCAGTACTTC. Protein: CASSSSGYKYEQYF.